Following are 3 T cell receptor beta chains from one sample sequenced in a study of lung T cells in sarcoidosis with Löfgren's syndrome. TCRdb fed the reads into MiXCR, producing one record per CDR3 protein. The sample shows roughly 63,000 distinct CDR3 sequences, approximately 21% of them seen only once. The specimen sequenced was CD4+ T cells from PBMCs. The receptors stem from a human donor with sarcoidosis (Löfgren's syndrome or another form), or a control subject (not recorded which).

In DNA form, the CDR3 reads TGTGCCAGTAGTTTTCCTGGGGACTACAATGAGCAGTTCTTC. Its translation: CASSFPGDYNEQFF. V and J are TRBV19 and TRBJ2-1; no clear D gene. Germline CDR1 and CDR2: LNHDA and SQIVND (reference sequence). V lost 5 bases and J 3 bases, leaving 11 bases between the germline ends. The CDR3 spans 14 residues.

This clonotype was recorded a few times. The gene calls are TRBV12-3 or TRBV12-4 and TRBJ2-1; TRBD1 might be the D (7 bases). V lost 2 bases, J lost 5 bases, and 25 bases lay in between. The CDR3 loop spans 19 amino acids. In nucleotides, the CDR3 is TGTGCCAGCAGTTTAAGGACAGGACAGAGGACTACCCGGGACAATGAGCAGTTCTTC. This gives the protein CASSLRTGQRTTRDNEQFF.

This clonotype has only a few counts. This chain connects TRBV19 to TRBJ2-5; 7 bases match TRBD2. The ends lost 7 bases at V and 4 bases at J; junction bases unmatched: 12. Germline assignment: CDR1 LNHDA and CDR2 SQIVND (reference sequence). The CDR3 sequence is 15 residues long. In DNA form, the CDR3 reads TGTGCCAGTACCGTTCGGGGAGGGGTAAGAGAGACCCAGTACTTC. It is translated as CASTVRGGVRETQYF.